The 27 T cell receptor beta chains below come from one sample, sequenced in a study of cytotoxic CD8 clonotypes in ibrutinib-treated CLL. The table came from immunoSEQ multiplex PCR; TCRdb's copy has only in-frame clones and leaves some out. The table lists around 140,000 clones, approximately 80% of them singletons. This specimen was PBMCs, taken after 36 months of ibrutinib treatment. The source of these receptors is a human donor with chronic lymphocytic leukemia.

The V gene is TRBV27, the J gene TRBJ2-3; D is unresolved. The CDR3 runs to 13 residues. V was cut by 7 bases and J by 4 bases, with 12 bases left in between. The germline V gene has CDR1 MNHEY and CDR2 SMNVEV (reference sequence). The CDR3, as DNA: TGTGCCAGCATGTGGGTGGGCGCAGATACGCAGTATTTT. This gives the protein CASMWVGADTQYF.

The chain has TRBV6-6 and TRBJ2-2; D may be TRBD1 (5 bases). Trimming took 10 bases from V and 7 from J, leaving 16 bases between them. Germline V gene lookup returns CDR1 MNHNY and CDR2 SVGAGI (reference sequence). This CDR3 spans 13 amino acids. CDR3 DNA sequence: TGTGCCACTTCGACAGTGTACCACGGGGAGCTGTTTTTT. This encodes CATSTVYHGELFF.

This clone was picked up a small number of times. This chain uses TRBV7-9 with TRBJ2-2; no definite D call. The V gene's germline CDR1 is SEHNR and CDR2 FQNEAQ (reference sequence). With 3 bases removed from V and 0 bases from J, the gap between germline ends came to 5 bases. The CDR3 totals 14 residues. The CDR3 reads CASSFGANTGELFF. DNA for the CDR3: TGTGCCAGCAGCTTCGGAGCGAACACCGGGGAGCTGTTTTTT.

This clone has just a few counts. The chain combines TRBV6-1 with TRBJ2-7; 9 bases are a match to TRBD2. J lost 3 bases, V lost 0 bases, and 3 bases had no gene match. This CDR3 region has 15 residues. Germline CDR1 MNHNS, CDR2 SASEGT. CDR3 residues: CASSEALAGDYEQYF. The CDR3 DNA reads TGTGCCAGCAGTGAAGCATTAGCGGGAGACTACGAGCAGTACTTC.

The gene calls are TRBV30 and TRBJ2-3; D possibly matches TRBD1 or TRBD2 (5 bases each). The V and J ends lost 0 bases and 4 bases respectively, with 11 bases between them. The length of the CDR3 is 14 residues. Germline V CDR1 and CDR2: GTSNPN, SVGIG (reference sequence). The CDR3 loop reads CAWSVRRGADTQYF. CDR3 in DNA: TGTGCCTGGAGTGTCCGTCGAGGGGCAGATACGCAGTATTTT.

This clone was seen once. The chain combines TRBV5-4 with TRBJ2-3; the D is unclear. Germline assignment: CDR1 SGHNT and CDR2 YYREEE (reference sequence). Trimming cost V 0 bases and J 3 bases, with 11 bases left between them. This CDR3 spans 15 amino acids. The CDR3 coding sequence is TGTGCCAGCAGCTTGGAAGGGATCCCGACAGATACGCAGTATTTT. Its translation: CASSLEGIPTDTQYF.

This sequence joins TRBV5-1 and TRBJ2-3; D is undetermined. This CDR3 region has 14 residues. The V gene's germline CDR1 is SGHRS and CDR2 YFSETQ. Trimming took 0 bases from V and 1 from J, leaving 6 bases between them. The CDR3 region is CASSLDWGTDTQYF. The CDR3 region has the DNA TGCGCCAGCAGCTTGGATTGGGGCACAGATACGCAGTATTTT. Complete variable domain (other parts from reference TRBV5-1 and TRBJ2-3): KAGVTQTPRYLIKTRGQQVTLSCSPISGHRSVSWYQQTPGQGLQFLFEYFSETQRNKGNFPGRFSGRQFSNSRSEMNVSTLELGDSALYLCASSLDWGTDTQYFGPGTRLTVL.

This chain links TRBV28 with TRBJ2-7; 11 bases are a match to TRBD2. Trimming cost V 5 bases and J 3 bases; bases outside gene matches: 6. Germline CDR1 reads MDHEN; CDR2 reads SYDVKM. CDR3 size: 15 residues. For the CDR3, the DNA is TGTGCCAGCAGTCCGACTAGCGGGATTCACTACGAGCAGTACTTC. Translated: CASSPTSGIHYEQYF.

The chain has TRBV4-2 and TRBJ2-7, with D maybe TRBD2 (6 bases). This CDR3 has 16 residues. The germline V gene has CDR1 LGHNA and CDR2 YNFKEQ. V was trimmed by 0 bases and J by 2 bases, leaving 14 bases between them. CDR3 in amino acids: CASSQEQGGAPYEQYF. DNA for the CDR3: TGTGCCAGCAGCCAAGAGCAGGGAGGAGCGCCCTACGAGCAGTACTTC.

The chain links TRBV19 to TRBJ1-4; a weak D match, TRBD1 (5 bases). The CDR3 runs 12 residues. Germline CDR1 is LNHDA and CDR2 is SQIVND (reference sequence). V dropped 10 bases and J dropped 8 bases, with 14 bases sitting between them. Here the CDR3 DNA reads TGTGCCACCCAGGGAATCGAGGAAAAACTGTTTTTT. Its translation: CATQGIEEKLFF.

This clone has a single count. This chain connects TRBV11-2 to TRBJ1-2, with D perhaps TRBD1 (5 bases). Between the trimmed V and J ends, which lost 4 bases and 8 bases, there was a span of 11 bases. Germline-derived CDR1 and CDR2 are SGHAT and FQNNGV. The CDR3 covers 12 residues. Here the CDR3 DNA reads TGTGCCAGCAGCTCGATAAGGGGAGGCTACACCTTC. As protein: CASSSIRGGYTF.

The chain uses TRBV5-6 and TRBJ2-4, with no clear D. Germline CDR1 and CDR2: SGHDT and YYEEEE. The CDR3 loop spans 11 amino acids. Trimming removed 5 bases at V and 8 bases at J, with 8 bases between. CDR3 sequence reads: CASSLPDIQYF. CDR3 nucleotide sequence: TGTGCCAGCAGTTTGCCGGACATTCAGTACTTC.

This clone appeared a single time. The chain is built from TRBV20-1 and TRBJ2-1; D perhaps matches TRBD1 (5 bases). CDR1 is DFQATT and CDR2 is SNEGSKA in the germline V gene (reference sequence). The CDR3 has 11 amino acids. With 6 bases removed from V and 4 bases from J, the gap between germline ends came to 7 bases. CDR3 protein: CSARQYNEQFF. CDR3 DNA sequence: TGCAGTGCGAGACAGTACAATGAGCAGTTCTTC.

This sequence joins TRBV29-1 and TRBJ1-2, with 7 bases that match TRBD1. The V gene end was trimmed by 6 bases and the J gene end by 4 bases; junction bases not matched to a gene: 5. The germline V gene has CDR1 SQVTM and CDR2 ANQGSEA. This CDR3 comprises 12 residues. Written as DNA, the CDR3 is TGCAGCGTCCAGGGGGGTAGCTATGGCTACACCTTC. Translation gives CSVQGGSYGYTF.

The table lists this clone with a count of one. The chain recombines TRBV29-1 with TRBJ1-3; 9 nucleotides match TRBD1. CDR1 is SQVTM, CDR2 ANQGSEA, per germline. CDR3 length: 15 residues. Unmatched junction bases numbered 5, after V lost 5 bases and J lost 0 bases. The CDR3 DNA sequence: TGCAGCGTTCCGGGACAGGGAATCTCTGGAAACACCATATATTTT. The encoded protein is CSVPGQGISGNTIYF.

CDR3 region: CASGFGTGPAETQYF. The CDR3 region has the DNA TGCGCCAGCGGGTTTGGGACAGGTCCAGCGGAGACCCAGTACTTC. This chain joins TRBV5-1 and TRBJ2-5; TRBD1 matches 8 bases. The V and J ends lost 7 bases and 5 bases, in that order; junction bases with no gene match: 13. The CDR3 has 15 amino acids. Per germline, CDR1 SGHRS and CDR2 YFSETQ.

The chain joins TRBV27 to TRBJ2-2; D remains unclear. CDR1 and CDR2 (germline): MNHEY, SMNVEV (reference sequence). Between the trimmed V and J ends, which lost 3 bases and 3 bases, there was a span of 5 bases. The CDR3 totals 13 residues. The CDR3 DNA follows: TGTGCCAGCAGTTTCGGGTACACCGGGGAGCTGTTTTTT. Translation gives CASSFGYTGELFF.

This clone was detected only a few times. The V and J genes are TRBV11-2 and TRBJ1-1, with a weak D call TRBD1 (5 bases). The CDR3 loop spans 16 amino acids. The V and J ends lost 1 base and 5 bases respectively, with 17 bases between them. The germline V gene encodes CDR1 SGHAT and CDR2 FQNNGV. The CDR3 here is CASSLVRGRVLTEAFF. The CDR3 DNA reads as TGTGCCAGCAGCTTAGTGCGTGGCAGGGTGTTGACTGAAGCTTTCTTT.

The V and J genes are TRBV5-1 and TRBJ2-5; 9 bases line up with TRBD1. Matching the DNA end better, TRBJ2-7 makes the J call doubtful. CDR1 is SGHRS, CDR2 YFSETQ, per germline. This CDR3 region has 15 residues. For the CDR3, the DNA is TGCGCCAGCACTTGGGGGGACAGGGAGGCCTACGAGCAGTACTTC. Its translation: CASTWGDREAYEQYF.

The V gene is TRBV19, the J gene TRBJ2-7; TRBD1 agrees at 9 bases. The V and J ends lost 6 bases and 9 bases, in that order; junction bases with no gene match: 15. This CDR3 has 15 amino acids. Germline loops: CDR1 LNHDA, CDR2 SQIVND (reference sequence). The CDR3 DNA reads TGTGCCAGTAGCCCTCCGGGACAGGGCTTGCTGCGGCAGTACTTC. Translating it yields CASSPPGQGLLRQYF.

Comment on this clone: Other DNA sequences in this specimen translate into the identical CDR3. The gene calls are TRBV6-5 and TRBJ1-6; 10 bases align to TRBD1. CDR1 and CDR2 (germline): MNHEY, SVGAGI. J lost 5 bases, V lost 0 bases, and 1 base had no gene match. The length of the CDR3 is 16 residues. CDR3 DNA sequence: TGTGCCAGCAGTTACTCGGACAGGGGGAATAATTCACCCCTCCACTTT. This sequence encodes CASSYSDRGNNSPLHF.

The chain joins TRBV7-9 to TRBJ2-5; 8 bases agree with TRBD1. V lost 2 bases to trimming and J lost 4 bases; unmatched junction nucleotides: 6. This CDR3 has 15 residues. The V gene's germline CDR1 is SEHNR and CDR2 FQNEAQ (reference sequence). CDR3 bases: TGTGCCAGCAGCTTAAGGGGACAGGTGGGAGAGACCCAGTACTTC. This encodes CASSLRGQVGETQYF. Using reference TRBV7-9 and TRBJ2-5 for the parts outside the CDR3, the full variable domain is DTGVSQNPRHKITKRGQNVTFRCDPISEHNRLYWYRQTLGQGPEFLTYFQNEAQLEKSRLLSDRFSAERPKGSFSTLEIQRTEQGDSAMYLCASSLRGQVGETQYFGPGTRLLVL.

The sample holds a few counts of this clone. This chain links TRBV5-5 with TRBJ2-5; D is possibly TRBD2 (6 bases). There are 13 residues in the CDR3. CDR1 and CDR2 from the germline V gene are SGHKS and YYEKEE (reference sequence). V lost 5 bases, J lost 4 bases, and 12 bases lay in between. CDR3 sequence: CASSPTSRETQYF. The CDR3 DNA sequence: TGTGCCAGCAGTCCGACTAGTCGAGAGACCCAGTACTTC.

This chain uses TRBV18 with TRBJ2-3; tentative D call: TRBD2 (5 bases). The V gene's germline CDR1 is KGHSH and CDR2 LQKENI. This CDR3 is 15 amino acids long. Between the trimmed V and J ends, which lost 3 bases and 4 bases, there was a span of 14 bases. DNA of the CDR3: TGTGCCAGCTCACCGGCGACTACATTCGCAGATACGCAGTATTTT. This gives the protein CASSPATTFADTQYF. The full variable domain, rest sourced from reference TRBV18 and TRBJ2-3, is NAGVMQNPRHLVRRRGQEARLRCSPMKGHSHVYWYRQLPEEGLKFMVYLQKENIIDESGMPKERFSAEFPKEGPSILRIQQVVRGDSAAYFCASSPATTFADTQYFGPGTRLTVL.

The rearrangement uses TRBV19 and TRBJ1-5, with TRBD1 matching 12 bases. The CDR3 runs 16 residues. Per the germline V gene, CDR1 is LNHDA and CDR2 is SQIVND (reference sequence). V was pared by 4 bases and J by 6 bases, with 7 bases of the junction left unmatched. The CDR3 reads CASSNRDRGLSQPQHF. In nucleotides, the CDR3 is TGTGCCAGTAGTAATCGGGACAGGGGGCTTAGTCAGCCCCAGCATTTT.

The V gene is TRBV18, the J gene TRBJ2-1; D could derive from TRBD1 or TRBD2 (5 bases each). V lost 1 base and J lost 5, with 18 bases in between. The germline gives CDR1 KGHSH, CDR2 LQKENI. The CDR3 covers 17 residues. The CDR3 spells CASSPLYVGTPNNEQFF. CDR3 sequence (DNA): TGTGCCAGCTCACCACTGTATGTTGGGACCCCAAACAATGAGCAGTTCTTC.

The V gene is TRBV4-1, the J gene TRBJ1-2, with unresolved D. The germline V gene has CDR1 MGHRA and CDR2 YSYEKL. The V and J ends lost 2 bases and 8 bases respectively, with 12 bases between them. This CDR3 has 13 residues. CDR3: CASSQLVLRGYTF. The CDR3 DNA reads as TGCGCCAGCAGCCAATTAGTCCTTCGGGGCTACACCTTC.